This T cell receptor beta chain was captured in a study of shared clonotypes between healthy human individuals. The data were produced by immunoSEQ multiplex PCR, yet TCRdb's version contains in-frame clones alone and is incomplete. The sample consists of about 530,000 clones, less than 96% of them appearing once. Overall study results and limits: When compared with the clonotypes that were shared by all four sorted-subset donors, the non-shared clonotypes turned out to have lower generation probabilities. Naive CD4 clonotypes overlapped across a few donors at roughly 4.5%.

Splitting of CD4+ cells produced CD45RA+ naive and CD45RA-negative memory subsets. Per the germline V gene, CDR1 is LNHDA and CDR2 is SQIVND (reference sequence). Trimming took 6 bases from V and 5 from J; bases not matched to a gene: 9. The CDR3 consists of 16 residues. As to this clone: Antigen: not known.

This receptor was identified in a woman in her 30s in good health. Sequencing input: naive CD4+ T cells sorted from blood. Subset here: CD45RA+ positively selected. The rearrangement links TRBV19 to TRBJ1-5; 11 nucleotides align to TRBD1. The chain's CDR3 is CASRHWTGGDYQPQHF. The CDR3 DNA follows: TGTGCCAGTAGACACTGGACAGGGGGCGACTATCAGCCCCAGCATTTT.